These 8 T cell receptor beta chains originate from one sample sequenced in a study of T cell responses to AZD1222 COVID-19 vaccine. Clones were read by immunoSEQ multiplex PCR, and TCRdb kept only the in-frame ones, dropping some. This sample has fewer than 110,000 clones; over 75% occur once, and the top ten carry roughly 20%. The sample here was peripheral blood, taken on day 0 of AZD1222 vaccination. These receptors originate from an adult in good health.

V gene TRBV18 combines with J gene TRBJ2-5; 9 nucleotides align to TRBD1. V lost 4 bases, J lost 5 bases, and 11 bases stayed unmatched. CDR1 and CDR2 from the germline V gene are KGHSH and LQKENI. This CDR3 spans 16 amino acids. CDR3 DNA: TGTGCCAGCTCACTAATGGGACAGGGCGTCCGGGAGACCCAGTACTTC. Translated, it gives CASSLMGQGVRETQYF.

The sample holds one count of this clone. The rearrangement joins TRBV18 to TRBJ1-3; 7 bases match TRBD1. The CDR3 length is 16 residues. CDR1 and CDR2 (germline): KGHSH, LQKENI. V trimming: 1 base; J trimming: 0 bases; junction bases outside the gene matches: 3. CDR3 nucleotide sequence: TGTGCCAGCTCACCACTGGGACAGAGCTCTGGAAACACCATATATTTT. Its protein is CASSPLGQSSGNTIYF.

This clone was detected a few times. The CDR3 DNA is TGCGCCAGCAGCCAAGACCTCCCGGGGGTAGGGGACTTCAATCAGCCCCAGCATTTT. Translated, it gives CASSQDLPGVGDFNQPQHF. J is TRBJ1-5 and V is TRBV4-3, with D tentatively TRBD1 (5 bases). Germline assignment: CDR1 LGHNA and CDR2 YSLEER. The CDR3 extends over 19 amino acids. With 0 bases removed from V and 3 bases from J, the gap between germline ends came to 21 bases.

The V gene is TRBV6-6, the J gene TRBJ1-5, with TRBD1 matching 8 bases. This CDR3 is built from 15 residues. The germline CDR1 and CDR2 sequences are MNHNY and SVGAGI (reference sequence). Germline trimming cut 7 bases from V and 4 bases from J; bases unmatched to any gene: 9. In DNA form, the CDR3 reads TGTGCCAGCACCCCGGGACAGGTCCGAAATCAGCCCCAGCATTTT. As protein: CASTPGQVRNQPQHF.

The V gene is TRBV7-8, the J gene TRBJ2-1, with D possibly TRBD1 on 5 matching bases. This CDR3 is built from 19 residues. Germline V lookup: CDR1 SGHVS, CDR2 FQNEAQ. Trimming pared 2 bases from V and 5 bases from J, leaving 25 bases between. As DNA, the CDR3 is TGTGCCAGCAGCTTAAAACTTGGGGCAGCCAGCGCCCTCGACAATGAGCAGTTCTTC. Translating it yields CASSLKLGAASALDNEQFF. The variable domain in full, with the rest retrieved from reference TRBV7-8 and TRBJ2-1, is GAGVSQSPRYKVAKRGQDVALRCDPISGHVSLFWYQQALGQGPEFLTYFQNEAQLDKSGLPSDRFFAERPEGSVSTLKIQRTQQEDSAVYLCASSLKLGAASALDNEQFFGPGTRLTVL.

V gene TRBV4-3 combines with J gene TRBJ2-1, with 10 bases lining up with TRBD2. J gave up 3 bases and V 4 bases, and 21 bases lay outside the gene matches. Germline V CDR1 and CDR2: LGHNA, YSLEER. There are 21 residues in the CDR3. This CDR3 reads CASSRLPYGSSGGKDYNEQFF. For the CDR3, the DNA is TGCGCCAGCAGCCGACTTCCATATGGGTCTAGCGGGGGCAAGGACTACAATGAGCAGTTCTTC.

The chain carries TRBV28 and TRBJ2-1; 12 positions agree with TRBD2. J gave up 9 bases and V 5 bases, and 14 bases lay outside the gene matches. The germline V gene encodes CDR1 MDHEN and CDR2 SYDVKM. This CDR3 has 17 amino acids. The CDR3 DNA reads TGTGCCAGCAGTCCCCTCGGACTAGCGGGACGAGATGCTGAGCAGTTCTTC. Its translation: CASSPLGLAGRDAEQFF.

This clone was seen many times. This chain uses TRBV7-2 with TRBJ2-7, with 7 bases that match TRBD2. The trim removed 5 bases at V and 5 bases at J, leaving 12 bases unmatched. In germline, CDR1 is SGHTA, CDR2 FQGNSA. The CDR3 is 15 residues long. This chain's CDR3 is CASSPQTSRNNEQYF. DNA for the CDR3: TGTGCCAGCAGCCCACAGACTAGCCGTAATAACGAGCAGTACTTC.